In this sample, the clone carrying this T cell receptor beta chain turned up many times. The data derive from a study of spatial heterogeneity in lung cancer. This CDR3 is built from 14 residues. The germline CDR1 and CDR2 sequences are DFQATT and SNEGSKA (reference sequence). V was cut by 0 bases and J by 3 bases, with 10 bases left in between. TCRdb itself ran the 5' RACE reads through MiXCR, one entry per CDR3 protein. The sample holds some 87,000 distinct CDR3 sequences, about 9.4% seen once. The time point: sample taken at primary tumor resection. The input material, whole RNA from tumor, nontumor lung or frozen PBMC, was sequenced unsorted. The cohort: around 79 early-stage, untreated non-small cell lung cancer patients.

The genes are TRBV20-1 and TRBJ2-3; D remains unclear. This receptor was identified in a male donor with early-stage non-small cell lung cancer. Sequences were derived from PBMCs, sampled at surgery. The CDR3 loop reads CSARDPGRTDTQYF. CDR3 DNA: TGCAGTGCTAGAGATCCGGGCAGAACAGATACGCAGTATTTT.